Below, 10 T cell receptor beta chains from the same sample are listed, as sequenced in a study of blood T cell repertoires in COVID-19. The data were produced by immunoSEQ multiplex PCR, yet TCRdb's version contains in-frame clones alone and is incomplete. This repertoire shows approximately 140,000 clones, about 88% found once; its top ten account for approximately 2.5%. Sequencing used peripheral blood. These receptors were taken from a human donor with COVID-19, enrolled during active disease. The donor label of this sample is uncertain.

V and J are TRBV7-9 and TRBJ2-5, with no clear D. The V end was cut by 5 bases, the J end by 7 bases, with 8 bases between. CDR1 and CDR2 (germline): SEHNR, FQNEAQ (reference sequence). The CDR3 length is 11 residues. In nucleotides, the CDR3 is TGTGCCAGCAGCGTGTTCGGGACCCAGTACTTC. As protein: CASSVFGTQYF. The whole variable domain, filled in from reference TRBV7-9 and TRBJ2-5, reads DTGVSQNPRHKITKRGQNVTFRCDPISEHNRLYWYRQTLGQGPEFLTYFQNEAQLEKSRLLSDRFSAERPKGSFSTLEIQRTEQGDSAMYLCASSVFGTQYFGPGTRLLVL.

The chain links TRBV20-1 to TRBJ1-2; possible D gene TRBD1, 6 bases. Germline CDR1 and CDR2: DFQATT and SNEGSKA (reference sequence). The CDR3 sequence is 13 residues long. V gave up 3 bases and J gave up 5 bases, with 13 bases separating them. The CDR3 spells CSASDRTKYGYTF. Here the CDR3 DNA reads TGCAGTGCTAGTGACAGGACAAAATATGGCTACACCTTC.

V gene TRBV7-2 combines with J gene TRBJ1-2, with D possibly being TRBD1 (6 bases). The length of the CDR3 is 13 residues. Germline values: CDR1 SGHTA, CDR2 FQGNSA. Deletions cut 4 bases from V and 8 bases from J, with 14 bases between. CDR3 nucleotides: TGTGCCAGCAGCTCTCAGGGGTTCGGAGGCTACACCTTC. Translation gives CASSSQGFGGYTF.

The chain recombines TRBV10-3 with TRBJ1-3; the D is unclear. CDR1 is ENHRY, CDR2 SYGVKD, per germline. Trimming took 10 bases from V and 4 from J, leaving 23 bases between them. The CDR3 runs to 16 residues. The DNA for the CDR3 is TGTGCCACCAGCTCGTTAGGAGACCCTGCAGGAAACACCATATATTTT. It yields the protein CATSSLGDPAGNTIYF.

This clone was observed once. J is TRBJ2-7 and V is TRBV28; TRBD1 agrees at 7 bases. Germline loops: CDR1 MDHEN, CDR2 SYDVKM. The J segment lost 6 bases and the V segment lost 8 bases, leaving 16 bases of the junction unmatched. This CDR3 is built from 15 residues. The CDR3 reads CASAVPGGSVGEQYF. The CDR3 nucleotides read TGTGCCAGCGCGGTTCCAGGGGGTTCCGTGGGCGAGCAGTACTTC.

The CDR3: CASSLSRDLGTDTQYF. The CDR3 DNA sequence: TGTGCCAGCAGCTTATCGCGGGATCTAGGTACCGATACGCAGTATTTT. The V gene is TRBV7-9, the J gene TRBJ2-3, with D maybe TRBD2 (6 bases). From germline, CDR1 is SEHNR and CDR2 FQNEAQ (reference sequence). V gave up 2 bases and J gave up 6 bases, with 18 bases separating them. The CDR3 is made up of 16 amino acids.

This sequence joins TRBV3-1 (or the pseudogene TRBV3-2) and TRBJ2-4; TRBD2 aligns across 7 bases. This CDR3 has 18 amino acids. V trimming: 5 bases; J trimming: 0 bases; junction bases outside the gene matches: 13. Germline-derived CDR1 and CDR2 are LGHDT and YNNKEL (reference sequence). This CDR3 is CASSSSGVPILAKNIQYF. The DNA of the CDR3 is TGTGCCAGCAGCTCCAGCGGGGTTCCGATCTTAGCCAAAAACATTCAGTACTTC.

This sequence joins TRBV5-4 and TRBJ1-2, with D maybe TRBD1 (6 bases). This CDR3 spans 13 amino acids. The germline V and J ends were trimmed by 3 bases and 8 bases, with 14 bases remaining between them. Looked up from germline, CDR1 is SGHNT and CDR2 is YYREEE (reference sequence). CDR3 in DNA: TGTGCCAGCAGCTCCACTTGGACAGACGGCTACACCTTC. This gives the protein CASSSTWTDGYTF.

The V call is TRBV6-5, the J call TRBJ1-2, with 7 bases lining up with TRBD1. The CDR3 extends over 15 amino acids. After removal of 6 bases from V and 2 bases from J, the junction contained 9 bases not matched to a gene. In germline, CDR1 is MNHEY, CDR2 SVGAGI. CDR3 amino acids: CASRADRDVNYGYTF. The CDR3 region has the DNA TGTGCCAGCAGGGCTGACAGGGATGTCAACTATGGCTACACCTTC.

The V call is TRBV9, the J call TRBJ2-1; 12 bases are shared with TRBD2. J gave up 8 bases and V 0 bases, and 15 bases lay outside the gene matches. CDR1 is SGDLS, CDR2 YYNGEE, per germline. The CDR3 length is 19 residues. In DNA, the CDR3 is TGTGCCAGCAGCGTAGGATCTAGCGGGAGGGCGGCGGTTGGTCATGAGCAGTTCTTC. It specifies CASSVGSSGRAAVGHEQFF. Based on the CDR3 plus reference TRBV9 and TRBJ2-1, the full variable domain is DSGVTQTPKHLITATGQRVTLRCSPRSGDLSVYWYQQSLDQGLQFLIQYYNGEERAKGNILERFSAQQFPDLHSELNLSSLELGDSALYFCASSVGSSGRAAVGHEQFFGPGTRLTVL.